The present TCR beta chain was sequenced within a study of blood T cells in healthy people across ages. Study-wide results and limits: Per million T cells, TCR beta diversity dropped about linearly as age rose. Estimates of total diversity, which came from one million sequenced T cells, were considered to be underestimates.

A second roughly 7 to 11 cycle PCR used barcoded and J-beta primers. All cDNA molecules were each tagged by a template-switch adaptor with 12 random nucleotides. Via MiXCR, TCRdb re-called the 5' RACE reads, giving one row per CDR3 protein. The sample holds 1.2 million to 1.5 million distinct CDR3 sequences; 42% are singletons and the top ten take 7.9%. CDR1 is SNHLY, CDR2 FYNNEI, per germline. The CDR3 has 13 residues. V trimming: 6 bases; J trimming: 5 bases; junction bases outside the gene matches: 4. Details on this clonotype: Its antigen remains unidentified.

Healthy Caucasians from Russia aged about 6 to 90 served as donors. The sequencing sample was made of blood. The chain couples TRBV2 to TRBJ1-2, with 9 bases matching TRBD1. This TCR derives from a woman younger than 30 in good health. CDR3 nucleotides: TGTGCCAGCAGGACAGGGGGGACATATGGCTACACCTTC. This gives the protein CASRTGGTYGYTF.